This T cell receptor beta chain was identified in a study of blood T cell repertoires in COVID-19. Study-level background: COVID-19 samples from acute and convalescent phases originated in the United States, Italy and Spain. The analysed material was cDNA or gDNA that came from T cells, B-cell-depleted T cells, or PBMCs.

CDR3 length: 16 amino acids. V dropped 6 bases and J dropped 3 bases, with 18 bases sitting between them. CDR1 is MDHEN, CDR2 SYDVKM, per germline. Here immunoSEQ multiplex PCR was the method, and the copy in TCRdb shows in-frame clones only, minus some. The table has tens of thousands of clones, roughly 80% seen once. The clonotype originates from a human donor in a cohort sampled during active COVID-19. The sequencing input was peripheral blood. The chain carries TRBV28 and TRBJ1-5; tentative D call: TRBD1 (5 bases). The CDR3 DNA follows: TGTGCCAGCAGCGGTTTAGACAGACTGAACAATCAGCCCCAGCATTTT. Protein: CASSGLDRLNNQPQHF.